This T cell receptor (beta chain) came from a study of T-cell reconstitution after alpha-beta-depleted transplantation in children. A library of TCRbeta sequences, prepared with unique molecular identifiers, was generated. TCRdb called the PCR reads again in MiXCR, with one record for every CDR3 protein. The sample lists around 270,000 distinct CDR3 sequences; over 7.5% were seen once. Study results and caveats: Recipient T cells and thymic progenitors that survived were the source of the high TCRbeta diversity seen at day 60 in some patients. Most T-cell counts and diversity one year after the transplant came from T cells that were newly produced.

This clonotype was recorded at least ten times. Its antigen is unknown. The CDR3 has 14 amino acids. With 3 bases clipped from V and 3 bases from J, the junction kept 2 bases outside the gene matches. Germline-derived CDR1 and CDR2 are DFQATT and SNEGSKA (reference sequence). Sequenced material: peripheral blood, taken 360 days after TCRalphabeta/CD19-depleted stem cell transplant. The chain is built from TRBV20-1 and TRBJ2-2; 9 bases line up with TRBD2. The receptor was isolated from a female patient between 2 and 15 years old who had a stem cell transplant for Fanconi anemia, so the T cells may come from the graft donor. The CDR3 reads CSARGLAHTGELFF. The CDR3 coding sequence is TGCAGTGCTAGGGGACTAGCCCACACCGGGGAGCTGTTTTTT.